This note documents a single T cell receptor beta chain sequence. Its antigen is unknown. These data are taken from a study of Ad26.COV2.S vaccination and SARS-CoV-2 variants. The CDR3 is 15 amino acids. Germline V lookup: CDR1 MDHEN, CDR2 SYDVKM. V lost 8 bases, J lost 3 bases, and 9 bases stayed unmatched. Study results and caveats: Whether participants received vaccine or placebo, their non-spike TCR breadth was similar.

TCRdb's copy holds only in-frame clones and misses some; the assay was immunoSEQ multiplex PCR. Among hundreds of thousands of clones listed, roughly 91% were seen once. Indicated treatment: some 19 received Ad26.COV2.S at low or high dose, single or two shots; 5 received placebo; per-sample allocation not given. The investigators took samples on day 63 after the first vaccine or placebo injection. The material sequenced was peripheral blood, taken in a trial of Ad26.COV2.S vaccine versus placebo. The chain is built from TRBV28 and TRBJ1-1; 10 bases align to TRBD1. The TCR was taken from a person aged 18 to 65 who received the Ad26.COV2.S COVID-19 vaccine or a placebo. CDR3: CASSGAGTGDTEAFF. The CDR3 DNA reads TGTGCCAGCTCTGGAGCCGGGACAGGGGACACTGAAGCTTTCTTT. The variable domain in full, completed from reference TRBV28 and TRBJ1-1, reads DVKVTQSSRYLVKRTGEKVFLECVQDMDHENMFWYRQDPGLGLRLIYFSYDVKMKEKGDIPEGYSVSREKKERFSLILESASTNQTSMYLCASSGAGTGDTEAFFGQGTRLTVV.